A single sample is the source of the 18 T cell receptor beta chains below, sequenced in a study of human T cells and chemical hapten exposure. TCRdb fed the RACE reads into MiXCR, producing one record per CDR3 protein. Among tens of thousands of distinct CDR3 sequences listed, 8% to 9.5% were seen once. Specified time point: patch test 3, about 24 weeks after DPC sensitization. This sample's treatment: therapeutic diphenylcyclopropenone sensitization with weekly scalp DPC. Unseparated into fractions, whole blood served as the source from which total RNA was extracted. This sample comprised whole blood, obtained in connection with sensitization to the hapten diphenylcyclopropenone (DPC). The source is a middle-aged man with alopecia areata. Some clones in this sample may be carry-over from other donors' samples.

The chain employs TRBV29-1 and TRBJ2-5; D uncertain. This CDR3 has 14 residues. Germline CDR1 is SQVTM and CDR2 is ANQGSEA. Trimming shortened V by 7 bases and J by 0 bases, and 15 bases separated the two germline ends. The CDR3 sequence is CSARAVSYQETQYF. The CDR3 nucleotides read TGCAGCGCTCGGGCGGTTAGCTACCAAGAGACCCAGTACTTC.

The genes are TRBV18 and TRBJ2-7, with D perhaps matching TRBD1 (5 bases). This CDR3 is built from 13 residues. Trimming removed 2 bases from V and 2 bases from J, with 7 bases in between. In germline, CDR1 is KGHSH, CDR2 LQKENI. CDR3 amino acids: CASSPAGTYEQYF. The CDR3, as DNA: TGTGCCAGCTCACCAGCAGGGACCTACGAGCAGTACTTC.

This clonotype was observed many times. The chain carries TRBV5-1 and TRBJ1-5, with a weak D call TRBD1 (5 bases). V was pared by 4 bases and J by 3 bases, with 8 bases between. Germline CDR1 and CDR2: SGHRS and YFSETQ. This CDR3 is built from 13 residues. CDR3 sequence reads: CASSRDVNQPQHF. DNA for the CDR3: TGCGCCAGCAGCCGGGACGTCAATCAGCCCCAGCATTTT.

This clonotype was detected ten times or more. The V gene is TRBV29-1, the J gene TRBJ1-3; no firm D call. The CDR3 totals 13 residues. From germline, CDR1 is SQVTM and CDR2 ANQGSEA. V lost 3 bases to trimming and J lost 0 bases, with 6 bases between them. The DNA of the CDR3 is TGCAGCGTTGAGCAGAGCTCTGGAAACACCATATATTTT. Translation: CSVEQSSGNTIYF. The full variable domain, completed using reference TRBV29-1 and TRBJ1-3, is SAVISQKPSRDICQRGTSLTIQCQVDSQVTMMFWYRQQPGQSLTLIATANQGSEATYESGFVIDKFPISRPNLTFSTLTVSNMSPEDSSIYLCSVEQSSGNTIYFGEGSWLTVV.

The chain joins TRBV18 to TRBJ2-7, with TRBD1 as a possible D gene (6 bases). The CDR3 spans 15 residues. The germline V and J ends were trimmed by 4 bases and 0 bases, with 13 bases remaining between them. Germline assignment: CDR1 KGHSH and CDR2 LQKENI. CDR3 sequence (DNA): TGTGCCAGCTCACTCGGGACACCCAACTCCTACGAGCAGTACTTC. Encoded protein: CASSLGTPNSYEQYF. The whole variable domain, remainder taken from reference TRBV18 and TRBJ2-7, is NAGVMQNPRHLVRRRGQEARLRCSPMKGHSHVYWYRQLPEEGLKFMVYLQKENIIDESGMPKERFSAEFPKEGPSILRIQQVVRGDSAAYFCASSLGTPNSYEQYFGPGTRLTVT.

In its sample, this clonotype was seen many times. This sequence joins TRBV10-2 and TRBJ2-5, with D hard to call. This CDR3 contains 13 residues. Between the trimmed V and J ends, which lost 6 bases and 5 bases, there was a span of 13 bases. Germline-derived CDR1 and CDR2 are WSHSY and SAAADI. The CDR3 DNA sequence: TGCGCCAGCAGCCAGGAATTGAGTGAGACCCAGTACTTC. This sequence encodes CASSQELSETQYF.

The rearrangement links TRBV28 to TRBJ1-1, with TRBD1 matching over 7 bases. Losses at the gene ends were 4 bases for V and 1 base for J; bases not matched to a gene: 12. This CDR3 has 17 residues. Per the germline V gene, CDR1 is MDHEN and CDR2 is SYDVKM. The CDR3 region is CASSSFYPGQRNTEAFF. The CDR3, as DNA: TGTGCCAGCAGTTCTTTCTATCCGGGACAGAGGAACACTGAAGCTTTCTTT. Supplemented by reference TRBV28 and TRBJ1-1, the full variable domain reads DVKVTQSSRYLVKRTGEKVFLECVQDMDHENMFWYRQDPGLGLRLIYFSYDVKMKEKGDIPEGYSVSREKKERFSLILESASTNQTSMYLCASSSFYPGQRNTEAFFGQGTRLTVV.

This rearrangement joins TRBV10-3 to TRBJ2-2; D possibly uses TRBD1 or TRBD2 (5 bases each). Germline CDR1 ENHRY, CDR2 SYGVKD. Trimming removed 4 bases from V and 4 bases from J, with 16 bases in between. The CDR3 runs 16 residues. The CDR3 DNA reads TGTGCCATCAGTGCCTTTTATGAGGGGTCCACCGGGGAGCTGTTTTTT. Its translation: CAISAFYEGSTGELFF.

This clonotype appeared many times. This chain links TRBV9 with TRBJ2-5; 7 bases fit TRBD2. The length of the CDR3 is 14 residues. The germline V gene encodes CDR1 SGDLS and CDR2 YYNGEE. The junction had 4 bases not matched to a gene; V was cut back by 4 bases and J by 1 base. The CDR3 nucleotides read TGTGCCAGCAGCACCACTAGCGCCCAAGAGACCCAGTACTTC. It is translated as CASSTTSAQETQYF.

In DNA, the CDR3 is TGCAGTGGGATGGGGGCCGAGCAGTACTTC. Protein: CSGMGAEQYF. The chain has TRBV29-1 and TRBJ2-7; D perhaps matches TRBD1 (6 bases). Germline V lookup: CDR1 SQVTM, CDR2 ANQGSEA. The CDR3 is 10 amino acids.

The gene calls are TRBV30 and TRBJ2-2, with a weak D call TRBD1 (6 bases). The CDR3 spans 15 residues. Trimming shortened V by 5 bases and J by 1 base, and 14 bases separated the two germline ends. Germline CDR1 reads GTSNPN; CDR2 reads SVGIG (reference sequence). The CDR3 loop reads CAWARDTENTGELFF. The CDR3 DNA is TGTGCCTGGGCCAGGGACACCGAGAACACCGGGGAGCTGTTTTTT.

This clonotype appeared a few times. The chain recombines TRBV3-2 with TRBJ2-7; the D call TRBD1 from the table was never checked on the DNA. TRBV3-2 is a recognized pseudogene. The CDR3 sequence is 16 residues long. The CDR3 DNA follows: TGTGCCAGCAGCCAAACTGGACAGGGTATCTCCTACGAGCAGTACTTC. Translation gives CASSQTGQGISYEQYF.

This clonotype was detected ten times or more. The genes are TRBV20-1 and TRBJ2-7; 12 bases align to TRBD1. Unmatched junction bases numbered 9, after V lost 7 bases and J lost 5 bases. Germline V CDR1 and CDR2: DFQATT, SNEGSKA (reference sequence). This CDR3 is built from 14 residues. The CDR3 protein is CSVPTGTGGDEQYF. In DNA, the CDR3 is TGCAGTGTTCCCACCGGGACAGGGGGCGACGAGCAGTACTTC.

This clonotype was seen many times. The rearrangement uses TRBV5-1 and TRBJ1-5; 9 bases are shared with TRBD1. Germline lookup yields CDR1 SGHRS and CDR2 YFSETQ. J was trimmed by 6 bases and V by 0 bases; bases with no gene match: 4. The CDR3 consists of 15 residues. Here the CDR3 DNA reads TGCGCCAGCAGCTTGGAGGGACAGGGAGGTCAGCCCCAGCATTTT. Its translation: CASSLEGQGGQPQHF.

This clonotype was detected ten times or more. The chain employs TRBV7-9 and TRBJ2-1; D not resolved. The CDR3 totals 13 residues. V shed 1 base and J shed 6 bases, with 7 bases lying between them. Germline CDR1 and CDR2: SEHNR and FQNEAQ (reference sequence). In DNA, the CDR3 is TGTGCCAGCAGCTTAGGTGGAGCCAATGAGCAGTTCTTC. It yields the protein CASSLGGANEQFF.

For this clonotype: A much larger clone lies a single base off, so this may be a read error. The chain carries TRBV18 and TRBJ1-1; TRBD1 matches 10 bases. The CDR3 covers 14 residues. In germline, CDR1 is KGHSH, CDR2 LQKENI. CDR3 loop: CASSQGQGNSEAFF. The CDR3 DNA reads as TGTGCCAGCTCACAGGGACAGGGGAACTCTGAAGCTTTCTTT.

Comment on this clonotype: One junction end does not reproduce the germline sequence, and a read error may be involved. The rearrangement links TRBV4-1 to TRBJ2-5; D may correspond to TRBD1 or TRBD2 (5 bases each). CDR1 and CDR2 from the germline V gene are MGHRA and YSYEKL. The CDR3 is 12 amino acids. CDR3 nucleotide sequence: TGCGCCAGCGGCCAGGGCGGGGAGACCCAGTACTTC. This translates into CASGQGGETQYF.

This clonotype was counted many times. This chain joins TRBV30 and TRBJ2-1; D ambiguous. CDR1 and CDR2 from the germline V gene are GTSNPN and SVGIG (reference sequence). Trimming took 4 bases from V and 8 from J, leaving 9 bases between them. The CDR3 length is 11 residues. CDR3 DNA sequence: TGTGCCTGGACGATGCAGTATGAGCAGTTCTTC. It encodes CAWTMQYEQFF.